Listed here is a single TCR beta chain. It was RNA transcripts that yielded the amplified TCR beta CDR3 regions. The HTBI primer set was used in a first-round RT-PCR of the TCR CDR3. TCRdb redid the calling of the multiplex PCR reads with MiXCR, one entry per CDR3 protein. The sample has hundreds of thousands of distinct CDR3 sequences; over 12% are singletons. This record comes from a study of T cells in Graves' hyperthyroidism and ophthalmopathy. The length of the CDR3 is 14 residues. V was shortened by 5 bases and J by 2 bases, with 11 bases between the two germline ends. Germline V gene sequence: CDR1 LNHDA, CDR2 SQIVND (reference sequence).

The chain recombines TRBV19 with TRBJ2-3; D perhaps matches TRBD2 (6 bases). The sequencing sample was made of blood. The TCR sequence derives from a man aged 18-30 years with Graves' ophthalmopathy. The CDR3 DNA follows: TGTGCCAGTAGTGGGGGGTCCTACACAGATACGCAGTATTTT. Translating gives CASSGGSYTDTQYF. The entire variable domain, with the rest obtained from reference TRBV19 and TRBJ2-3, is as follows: DGGITQSPKYLFRKEGQNVTLSCEQNLNHDAMYWYRQDPGQGLRLIYYSQIVNDFQKGDIAEGYSVSREKKESFPLTVTSAQKNPTAFYLCASSGGSYTDTQYFGPGTRLTVL.